Listed below are T cell receptor beta chains from one sample, sequenced in a study of high-grade serous ovarian cancer treatment subgroups. The table came from immunoSEQ multiplex PCR; TCRdb's copy has only in-frame clones and leaves some out. Of roughly 4,300 clones in the sample, roughly 74% are singletons; the top ten hold roughly 12%. The sequenced material came from tumor tissue. Receptors originate from a human donor with high-grade serous ovarian cancer. Both conserved end residues are part of each CDR3. A D gene is named only where the DNA matches it firmly. Rows give clone size only sometimes, using once, few, many, or a class for an expanded clone.

j_call v_call clone_size d_call cdr3_aa cdr3_nt
TRBJ2-7 TRBV5-1 NA NA CASSFQGSYEQYF TGCGCCAGCAGCTTTCAGGGTAGTTACGAGCAGTACTTC
TRBJ1-3 TRBV5-6 NA NA CASSLFPGIGGNTIYF TGTGCCAGCAGCCTGTTCCCCGGGATTGGTGGTAACACCATATATTTT
TRBJ2-3 TRBV29-1 NA TRBD2 CSVRLAGGIDTQYF TGCAGCGTTAGACTAGCGGGAGGTATAGATACGCAGTATTTT
TRBJ1-2 TRBV6-1 NA NA CASSESLGLTFYGYTF TGTGCCAGCAGTGAATCGCTGGGCCTTACCTTCTATGGCTACACCTTC
TRBJ2-1 TRBV7-2 few NA CASSLGTGPYNEQFF TGTGCCAGCAGCTTAGGTACCGGACCCTACAATGAGCAGTTCTTC
TRBJ2-1 TRBV5-5 NA TRBD1 CASREGASTEQFF TGTGCCAGCAGAGAGGGGGCCTCCACTGAGCAGTTCTTC
TRBJ2-5 TRBV27 NA TRBD2 CASSLRLAGETQYF TGTGCCAGCAGTCTAAGACTAGCGGGGGAGACCCAGTACTTC
TRBJ1-5 TRBV5-1 NA NA CASSLYSNQPQHF TGCGCCAGCAGCTTGTATAGCAATCAGCCCCAGCATTTT
TRBJ1-6 TRBV9 NA TRBD1 CASSVEGTGYNSPLHF TGTGCCAGCAGCGTAGAAGGGACAGGCTATAATTCACCCCTCCACTTT
TRBJ1-1 TRBV6-1 once NA CASSESPGGGGNTEAFF TGTGCCAGCAGTGAATCCCCCGGGGGCGGAGGGAACACTGAAGCTTTCTTT
TRBJ2-5 TRBV9 medium-sized NA CASSSTETQYF TGTGCCAGCAGCTCCACAGAGACCCAGTACTTC
TRBJ2-5 TRBV7-2 NA TRBD1 CASSLVQGAEETQYF TGTGCCAGCAGCTTGGTACAGGGGGCGGAAGAGACCCAGTACTTC
TRBJ1-1 TRBV4-2 few NA CASSQELWVGLEAFF TGTGCCAGCAGCCAAGAGTTATGGGTGGGCCTTGAAGCTTTCTTT
TRBJ1-6 TRBV6-1 NA NA CASSEVLGIGSPLHF TGTGCCAGCAGTGAAGTTCTGGGAATTGGGTCACCCCTCCACTTT
TRBJ1-2 TRBV6-4 NA TRBD1 CASRVDRGGGGYTF TGTGCCAGCAGGGTGGACAGGGGCGGCGGTGGCTACACCTTC
TRBJ1-6 TRBV18 NA TRBD1 CASSPLQGDNSPLHF TGTGCCAGCTCACCTCTACAGGGGGATAATTCACCCCTCCACTTT
TRBJ2-1 TRBV7-7 NA NA CASSPNPTVSSYNEQFF TGTGCTAGCAGCCCAAACCCGACAGTGAGCTCCTACAATGAGCAGTTCTTC
TRBJ1-5 TRBV5-6 NA NA CASSLASRVGQPQHF TGTGCCAGCAGCTTGGCCTCACGGGTAGGGCAGCCCCAGCATTTT
TRBJ2-6 TRBV15 NA TRBD1 CATSNTGGALSGANVLTF TGTGCCACCAGCAATACAGGGGGCGCCCTCTCTGGGGCCAACGTCCTGACTTTC
TRBJ1-4 TRBV5-1 NA TRBD1 CASSLAPGGNEKLFF TGCGCCAGCAGCTTGGCACCAGGGGGTAATGAAAAACTGTTTTTT
TRBJ2-5 TRBV10-3 few NA CAISASGAEETQYF TGTGCCATCAGCGCCTCGGGGGCTGAAGAGACCCAGTACTTC
TRBJ1-1 TRBV6-6 NA NA CASSSLDKNTEAFF TGTGCCAGCAGTTCTCTCGACAAGAACACTGAAGCTTTCTTT
TRBJ1-2 TRBV30 few NA CAYQKSYPDPRRNYGYTF TGTGCCTACCAGAAGTCCTATCCAGATCCCCGACGGAATTATGGCTACACCTTC
TRBJ2-7 TRBV6-5 NA TRBD1 CASRPTGLFYEQYF TGTGCCAGCAGGCCGACAGGGTTGTTCTACGAGCAGTACTTC
TRBJ2-1 TRBV18 NA NA CASSPPNFPTSYNEQFF TGTGCCAGCTCACCCCCCAATTTTCCGACCTCCTACAATGAGCAGTTCTTC
TRBJ2-5 TRBV5-1 NA NA CASSTGTGEQYF TGCGCCAGCAGCACCGGGACCGGTGAGCAGTACTTC
TRBJ1-2 TRBV6-1 NA NA CASIEPGLGYTF TGTGCCAGCATCGAACCGGGGCTTGGCTACACCTTC
TRBJ1-2 TRBV4-1 NA TRBD1 CASSRMTGVQVNYGYTF TGCGCCAGCAGCCGCATGACAGGGGTTCAGGTTAACTATGGCTACACCTTC
TRBJ2-7 TRBV6-1 NA NA CASVGSYEQYF TGTGCCAGCGTCGGCTCCTACGAGCAGTACTTC
TRBJ1-1 TRBV4-1 NA TRBD1 CASSQEGTGYRGGAFF TGCGCCAGCAGCCAAGAAGGGACAGGATACCGGGGGGGAGCTTTCTTT
TRBJ1-1 TRBV4-2 NA NA CASSPTGSTEAFF TGTGCCAGCAGCCCCACAGGGTCCACTGAAGCTTTCTTT
TRBJ2-2 TRBV12-2 NA NA CASRFRQGAGTGELFF TGTGCAAGTCGCTTTAGACAGGGGGCTGGCACCGGGGAGCTGTTTTTT
TRBJ2-1 TRBV9 NA TRBD2 CASSVELSGGEYNEQFF TGTGCCAGCAGCGTGGAGCTGAGCGGGGGGGAGTACAATGAGCAGTTCTTC
TRBJ2-5 TRBV19 few NA CATEQQETQYF TGTGCCACCGAACAGCAAGAGACCCAGTACTTC
TRBJ2-3 TRBV28 NA NA CASRPQGGSSTDTQYF TGTGCCAGCAGGCCACAAGGGGGGTCTAGCACAGATACGCAGTATTTT
TRBJ2-2 TRBV7-9 NA NA CASSPRGELFF TGTGCCAGCAGCCCCCGGGGGGAGCTGTTTTTT
TRBJ2-7 TRBV5-1 few NA CASSPSTWDISYEQYF TGCGCCAGCAGCCCGTCTACCTGGGACATTTCCTACGAGCAGTACTTC
TRBJ1-2 TRBV6-5 NA TRBD1 CASSYTGVRGYGYTF TGTGCCAGCAGTTACACAGGGGTTCGTGGCTATGGCTACACCTTC
TRBJ1-2 TRBV4-1 NA TRBD1 CASSQDIRTGGSGYTF TGCGCCAGCAGCCAAGATATCCGGACAGGGGGCTCTGGCTACACCTTC
TRBJ1-5 TRBV19 once TRBD1 CASSLKGQAARQPQHF TGTGCCAGTAGTCTAAAAGGACAGGCGGCTCGCCAGCCCCAGCATTTT
TRBJ2-4 TRBV28 NA NA CASSFQGAKNIQYF TGTGCCAGCAGTTTCCAGGGAGCCAAAAACATTCAGTACTTC